One and the same sample provided the 5 T cell receptor beta chains below, sequenced in a study of shared clonotypes between healthy human individuals. CD45RO-negative, CCR7-positively selected cells formed the naive CD8 fraction, excluding terminally differentiated effector memory CD45RA+ cells. Here immunoSEQ multiplex PCR was the method, and the copy in TCRdb shows in-frame clones only, minus some. This table holds about 2.1 million clones, about 93% found once. The sample consisted of naive CD8+ T cells from PBMCs. These receptors were collected from a man in his late teens or twenties in good health. Some clones in this sample may be carry-over from other donors' samples.

The V call is TRBV9, the J call TRBJ2-2; 8 bases match TRBD2. V was pared by 3 bases and J by 6 bases, with 13 bases of the junction left unmatched. Looked up from germline, CDR1 is SGDLS and CDR2 is YYNGEE. The CDR3 has 17 amino acids. CDR3 region: CASSASLLREEAGELFF. CDR3 sequence (DNA): TGTGCCAGCAGCGCCTCACTATTGCGGGAGGAAGCCGGGGAGCTGTTTTTT.

J is TRBJ2-5 and V is TRBV29-1; no firm D call. TRBJ2-7 explains the end of the DNA better; the J call may be wrong. The germline gives CDR1 SQVTM, CDR2 ANQGSEA. The CDR3 contains 13 residues. The CDR3 coding sequence is TGCAGCGTAAAGGTTTCCTCCAACTACGAGCAGTACTTC. This codes for CSVKVSSNYEQYF.

V usage is TRBV7-9 and J usage is TRBJ2-7; 14 bases agree with TRBD2. This CDR3 contains 16 residues. Trimming removed 4 bases from V and 6 bases from J; junction bases left unmatched: 8. Germline-derived CDR1 and CDR2 are SEHNR and FQNEAQ (reference sequence). The CDR3 here is CASSSRTSGGPGEQYF. The CDR3 bases are TGTGCCAGCAGCTCTAGGACTAGCGGGGGGCCAGGCGAGCAGTACTTC.

The chain combines TRBV5-1 with TRBJ2-5, with 11 bases aligning to TRBD2. Germline-derived CDR1 and CDR2 are SGHRS and YFSETQ. The CDR3 length is 18 residues. J was trimmed by 2 bases and V by 4 bases; bases with no gene match: 13. The CDR3 sequence is CASSLPQGLAGLQETQYF. The CDR3 coding sequence is TGCGCCAGCAGCCTTCCCCAAGGACTAGCGGGCCTTCAAGAGACCCAGTACTTC.

The chain joins TRBV5-4 to TRBJ1-5, with D perhaps TRBD1 (5 bases). Germline CDR1 is SGHNT and CDR2 is YYREEE (reference sequence). The CDR3 extends over 13 amino acids. Trimming cost V 4 bases and J 4 bases, with 9 bases left between them. CDR3 loop: CASSVDRNQPQHF. The CDR3, as DNA: TGTGCCAGCAGCGTAGACAGAAATCAGCCCCAGCATTTT.